This T cell receptor (beta chain) was sequenced during a study of blood T cell repertoires in COVID-19. At the level of the study: The United States, Italy and Spain were the sources of the acute and convalescent COVID-19 samples.

Profiled with immunoSEQ multiplex PCR; TCRdb holds only in-frame clones, not every one. The table shows 300,000 to 400,000 clones, with roughly 90% occurring only once. The CDR3 extends over 15 amino acids. With 4 bases clipped from V and 8 bases from J, the junction kept 4 bases outside the gene matches. CDR1 and CDR2 from the germline V gene are MNHEY and SVGEGT. This clone was seen only once. The sequenced sample consisted of peripheral blood. This receptor was obtained from a woman aged 55-70 years with COVID-19, enrolled during active disease. This sequence joins TRBV6-2 or TRBV6-3 and TRBJ1-6, with 11 bases fitting TRBD1. The CDR3 DNA is TGTGCCAGCAGTTTAAGGGGACAGGGGGATTCACCCCTCCACTTT. Amino acid sequence: CASSLRGQGDSPLHF.